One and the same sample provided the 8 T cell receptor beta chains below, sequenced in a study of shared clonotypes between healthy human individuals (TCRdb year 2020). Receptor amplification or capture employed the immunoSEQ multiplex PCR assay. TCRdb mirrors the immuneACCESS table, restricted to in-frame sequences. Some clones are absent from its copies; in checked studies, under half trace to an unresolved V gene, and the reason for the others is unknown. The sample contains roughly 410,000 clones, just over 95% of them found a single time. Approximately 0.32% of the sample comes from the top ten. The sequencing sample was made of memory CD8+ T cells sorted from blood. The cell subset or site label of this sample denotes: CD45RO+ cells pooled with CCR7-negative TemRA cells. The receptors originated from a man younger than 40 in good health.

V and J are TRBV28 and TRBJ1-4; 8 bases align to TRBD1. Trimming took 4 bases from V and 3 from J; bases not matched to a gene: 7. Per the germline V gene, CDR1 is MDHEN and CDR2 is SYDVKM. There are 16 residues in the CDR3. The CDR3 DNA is TGTGCCAGCAGTTCTCAGGGGGCCCAAGCTAATGAAAAACTGTTTTTT. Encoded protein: CASSSQGAQANEKLFF.

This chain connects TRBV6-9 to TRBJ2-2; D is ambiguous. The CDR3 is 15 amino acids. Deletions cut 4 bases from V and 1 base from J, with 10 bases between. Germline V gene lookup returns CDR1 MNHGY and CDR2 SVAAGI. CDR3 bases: TGTGCCAGCAGTTTGAGGCAGAGGAACACCGGGGAGCTGTTTTTT. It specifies CASSLRQRNTGELFF.

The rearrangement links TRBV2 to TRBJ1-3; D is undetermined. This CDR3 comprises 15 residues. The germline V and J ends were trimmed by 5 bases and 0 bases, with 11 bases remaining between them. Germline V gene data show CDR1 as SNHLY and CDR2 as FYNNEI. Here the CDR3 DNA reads TGTGCCAGCAGTATTATACAAAGCTCTGGAAACACCATATATTTT. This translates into CASSIIQSSGNTIYF.

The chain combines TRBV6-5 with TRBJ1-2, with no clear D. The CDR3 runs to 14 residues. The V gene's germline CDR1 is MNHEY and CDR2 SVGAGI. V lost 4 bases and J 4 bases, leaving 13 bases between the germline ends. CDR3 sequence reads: CASSLTANLYGYTF. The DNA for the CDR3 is TGTGCCAGCAGTTTAACAGCGAATCTCTATGGCTACACCTTC.

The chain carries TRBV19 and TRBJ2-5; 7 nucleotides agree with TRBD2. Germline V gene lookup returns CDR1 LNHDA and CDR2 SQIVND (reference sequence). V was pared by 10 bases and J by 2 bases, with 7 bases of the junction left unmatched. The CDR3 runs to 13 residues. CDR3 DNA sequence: TGTGCCACCCGGAGCGGGGTGCAAGAGACCCAGTACTTC. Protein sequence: CATRSGVQETQYF.

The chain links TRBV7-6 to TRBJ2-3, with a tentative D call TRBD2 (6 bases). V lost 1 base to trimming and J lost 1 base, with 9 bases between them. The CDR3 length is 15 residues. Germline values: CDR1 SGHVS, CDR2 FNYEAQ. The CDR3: CASSLVASGTDTQYF. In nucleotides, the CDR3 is TGTGCCAGCAGCTTAGTGGCTAGCGGCACAGATACGCAGTATTTT.

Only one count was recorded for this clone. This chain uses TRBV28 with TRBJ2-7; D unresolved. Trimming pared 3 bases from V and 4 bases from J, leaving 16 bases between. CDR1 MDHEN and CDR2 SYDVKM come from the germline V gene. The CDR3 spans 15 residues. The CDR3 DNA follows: TGTGCCAGCAGTTTGGTATCCTTCCCACCTTACGAGCAGTACTTC. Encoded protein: CASSLVSFPPYEQYF.

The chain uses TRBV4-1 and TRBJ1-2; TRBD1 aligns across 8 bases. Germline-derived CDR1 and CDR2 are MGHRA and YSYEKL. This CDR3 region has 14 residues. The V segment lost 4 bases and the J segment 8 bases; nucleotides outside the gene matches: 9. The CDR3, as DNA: TGCGCCAGCAGCCGTACGACAGGGGCGGAAGGCTACACCTTC. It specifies CASSRTTGAEGYTF.